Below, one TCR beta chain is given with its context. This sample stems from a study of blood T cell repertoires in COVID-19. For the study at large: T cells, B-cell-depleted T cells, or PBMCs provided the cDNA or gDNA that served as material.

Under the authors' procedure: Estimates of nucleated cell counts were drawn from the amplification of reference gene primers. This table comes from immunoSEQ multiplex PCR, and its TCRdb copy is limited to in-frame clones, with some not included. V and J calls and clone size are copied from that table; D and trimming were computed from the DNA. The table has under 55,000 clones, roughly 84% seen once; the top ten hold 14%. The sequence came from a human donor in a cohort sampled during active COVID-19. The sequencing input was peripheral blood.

The CDR3: CASSMKRGTEAFF. The DNA of the CDR3 is TGTGCCAGTAGTATGAAGAGAGGTACTGAAGCTTTCTTT. V usage is TRBV19 and J usage is TRBJ1-1, with D hard to call. CDR1 and CDR2 (germline): LNHDA, SQIVND (reference sequence). Trimming took off 3 bases at V and 5 bases at J, with 10 bases between the two ends. The CDR3 is made up of 13 amino acids. The whole variable domain, remainder taken from reference TRBV19 and TRBJ1-1, is DGGITQSPKYLFRKEGQNVTLSCEQNLNHDAMYWYRQDPGQGLRLIYYSQIVNDFQKGDIAEGYSVSREKKESFPLTVTSAQKNPTAFYLCASSMKRGTEAFFGQGTRLTVV.